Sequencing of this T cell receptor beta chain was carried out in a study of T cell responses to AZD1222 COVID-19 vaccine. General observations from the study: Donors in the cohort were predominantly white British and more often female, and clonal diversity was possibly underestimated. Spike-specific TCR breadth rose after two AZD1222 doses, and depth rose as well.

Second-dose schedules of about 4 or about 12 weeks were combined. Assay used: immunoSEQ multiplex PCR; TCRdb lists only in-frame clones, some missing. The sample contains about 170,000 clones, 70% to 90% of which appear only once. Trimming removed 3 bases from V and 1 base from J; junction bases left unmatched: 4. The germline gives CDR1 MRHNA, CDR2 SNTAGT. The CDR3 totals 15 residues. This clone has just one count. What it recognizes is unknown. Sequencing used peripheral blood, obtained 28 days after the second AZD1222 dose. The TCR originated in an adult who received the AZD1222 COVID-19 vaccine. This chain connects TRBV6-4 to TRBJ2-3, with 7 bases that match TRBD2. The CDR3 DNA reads TGTGCCAGCAGTGATGCGGCGGGAGGCACAGATACGCAGTATTTT. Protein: CASSDAAGGTDTQYF.